This entry lists 4 T cell receptor beta chains sequenced from one sample in a study of cytomegalovirus exposure and HLA in healthy donors. In the PCR, 60 Vbeta and 13 Jbeta primers were used. Sequencing was performed with immunoSEQ multiplex PCR; in TCRdb, only in-frame clones are kept and a portion is missing. Found here are 100,000 to 150,000 clones, roughly 80% of them singletons; the top ten hold roughly 4%. The sample taken for sequencing was PBMCs. The receptor set was obtained from a man aged 18 to 30 in good health and CMV-seropositive.

The chain employs TRBV29-1 and TRBJ2-1, with 7 positions matching TRBD2. This CDR3 spans 13 amino acids. V gave up 6 bases and J gave up 0 bases; unmatched junction bases: 2. Per the germline V gene, CDR1 is SQVTM and CDR2 is ANQGSEA. CDR3 sequence reads: CSVPGGSYNEQFF. The CDR3 DNA reads as TGCAGCGTCCCGGGGGGCTCCTACAATGAGCAGTTCTTC.

The chain couples TRBV11-2 to TRBJ2-7, with 9 bases that match TRBD1. This CDR3 spans 17 amino acids. Germline values: CDR1 SGHAT, CDR2 FQNNGV. Trimming removed 5 bases from V and 3 bases from J; junction bases left unmatched: 14. This CDR3 is CASSKTSEQGASYEQYF. CDR3 nucleotides: TGTGCCAGCAGCAAGACCTCAGAACAGGGGGCCAGCTACGAGCAGTACTTC. The full variable domain, completed using reference TRBV11-2 and TRBJ2-7, is EAGVAQSPRYKIIEKRQSVAFWCNPISGHATLYWYQQILGQGPKLLIQFQNNGVVDDSQLPKDRFSAERLKGVDSTLKIQPAKLEDSAVYLCASSKTSEQGASYEQYFGPGTRLTVT.

The gene calls are TRBV2 and TRBJ2-7, with TRBD1 matching over 8 bases. CDR1 SNHLY and CDR2 FYNNEI come from the germline V gene. The junction had 4 bases not matched to a gene; V was cut back by 7 bases and J by 2 bases. The CDR3 runs 13 residues. For the CDR3, the DNA is TGTGCCAGCAATTTACAGGGGGCCTACGAGCAGTACTTC. Its translation: CASNLQGAYEQYF.

V usage is TRBV30 and J usage is TRBJ2-6, with a tentative D call TRBD2 (6 bases). V lost 2 bases to trimming and J lost 0 bases, with 11 bases between them. The CDR3 has 16 residues. From germline, CDR1 is GTSNPN and CDR2 SVGIG (reference sequence). CDR3 in amino acids: CAWSREEGSGANVLTF. The CDR3 bases are TGTGCCTGGAGTAGGGAGGAAGGCTCTGGGGCCAACGTCCTGACTTTC.